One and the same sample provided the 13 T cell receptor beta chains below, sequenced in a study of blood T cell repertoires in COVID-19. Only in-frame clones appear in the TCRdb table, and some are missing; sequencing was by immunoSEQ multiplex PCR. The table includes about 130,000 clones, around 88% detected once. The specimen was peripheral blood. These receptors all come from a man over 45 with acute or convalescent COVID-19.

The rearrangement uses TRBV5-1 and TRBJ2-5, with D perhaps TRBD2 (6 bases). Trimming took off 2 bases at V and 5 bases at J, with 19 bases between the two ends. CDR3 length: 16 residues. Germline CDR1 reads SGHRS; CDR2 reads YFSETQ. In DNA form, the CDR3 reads TGCGCCAGCAGCTTCCTAACTAGCACGAGGATCGAGACCCAGTACTTC. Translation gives CASSFLTSTRIETQYF.

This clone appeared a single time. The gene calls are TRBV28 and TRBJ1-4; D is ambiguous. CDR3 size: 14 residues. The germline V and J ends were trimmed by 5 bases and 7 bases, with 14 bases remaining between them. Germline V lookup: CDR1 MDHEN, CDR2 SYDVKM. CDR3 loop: CASSILGRGEKLFF. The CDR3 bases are TGTGCCAGCAGTATTTTAGGCAGAGGTGAAAAACTGTTTTTT.

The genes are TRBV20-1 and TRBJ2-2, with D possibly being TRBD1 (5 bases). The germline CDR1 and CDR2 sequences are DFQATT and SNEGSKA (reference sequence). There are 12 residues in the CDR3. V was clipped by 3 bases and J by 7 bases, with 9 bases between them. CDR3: CSASVGHGELFF. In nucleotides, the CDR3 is TGCAGTGCTAGTGTCGGACACGGGGAGCTGTTTTTT.

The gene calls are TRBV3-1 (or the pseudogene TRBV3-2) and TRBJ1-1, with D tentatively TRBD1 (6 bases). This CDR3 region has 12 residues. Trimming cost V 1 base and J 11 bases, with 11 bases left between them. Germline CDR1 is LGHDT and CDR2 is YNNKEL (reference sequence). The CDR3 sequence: CASSQATGIAFF. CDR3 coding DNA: TGTGCCAGCAGCCAAGCTACAGGGATCGCTTTCTTT.

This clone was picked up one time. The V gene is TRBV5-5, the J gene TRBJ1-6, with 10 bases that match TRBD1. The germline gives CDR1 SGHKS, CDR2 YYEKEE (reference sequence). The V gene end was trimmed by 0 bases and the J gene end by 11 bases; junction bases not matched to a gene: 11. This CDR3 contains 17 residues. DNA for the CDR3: TGTGCCAGCAGCTTGGTCCGCGACAGGGGGCGAAGAACACCCCTCCACTTT. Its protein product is CASSLVRDRGRRTPLHF.

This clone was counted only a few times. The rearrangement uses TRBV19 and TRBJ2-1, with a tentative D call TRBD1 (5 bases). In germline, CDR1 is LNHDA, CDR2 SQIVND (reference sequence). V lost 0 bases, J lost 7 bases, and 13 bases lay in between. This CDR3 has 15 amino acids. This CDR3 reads CASSIDHGRVNEQFF. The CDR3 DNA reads TGTGCCAGTAGTATAGATCACGGCAGGGTAAATGAGCAGTTCTTC.

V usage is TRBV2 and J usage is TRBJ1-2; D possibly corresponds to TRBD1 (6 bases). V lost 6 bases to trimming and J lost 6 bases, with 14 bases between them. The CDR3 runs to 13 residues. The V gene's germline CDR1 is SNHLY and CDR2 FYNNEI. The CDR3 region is CASSFQGIDGYTF. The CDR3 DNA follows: TGTGCCAGCAGCTTCCAGGGGATTGATGGCTACACCTTC.

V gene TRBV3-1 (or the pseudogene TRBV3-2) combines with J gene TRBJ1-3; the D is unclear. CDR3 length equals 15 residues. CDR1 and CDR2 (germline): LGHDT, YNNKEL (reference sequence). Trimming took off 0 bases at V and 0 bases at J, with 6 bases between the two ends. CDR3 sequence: CASSQDGLSGNTIYF. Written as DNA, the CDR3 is TGTGCCAGCAGCCAAGATGGGCTCTCTGGAAACACCATATATTTT.

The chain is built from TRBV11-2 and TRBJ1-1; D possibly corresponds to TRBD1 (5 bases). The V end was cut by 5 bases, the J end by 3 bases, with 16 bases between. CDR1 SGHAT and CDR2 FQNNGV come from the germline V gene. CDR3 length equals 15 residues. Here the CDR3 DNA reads TGTGCCAGCAGCCCCTGGGACGGGAGGGACACTGAAGCTTTCTTT. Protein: CASSPWDGRDTEAFF.

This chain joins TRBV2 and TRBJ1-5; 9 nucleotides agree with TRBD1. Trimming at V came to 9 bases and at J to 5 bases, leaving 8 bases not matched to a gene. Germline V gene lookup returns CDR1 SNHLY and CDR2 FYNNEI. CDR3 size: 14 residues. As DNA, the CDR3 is TGTGCCAGTCGGACAGGGGCTTCATATCAGCCCCAGCATTTT. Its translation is CASRTGASYQPQHF. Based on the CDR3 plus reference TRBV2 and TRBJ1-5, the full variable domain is EPEVTQTPSHQVTQMGQEVILRCVPISNHLYFYWYRQILGQKVEFLVSFYNNEISEKSEIFDDQFSVERPDGSNFTLKIRSTKLEDSAMYFCASRTGASYQPQHFGDGTRLSIL.

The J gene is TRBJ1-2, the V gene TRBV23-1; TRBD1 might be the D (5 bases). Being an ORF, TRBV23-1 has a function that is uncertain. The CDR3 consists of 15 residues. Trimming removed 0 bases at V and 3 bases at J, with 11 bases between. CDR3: CASSQSAQGDYGYTF. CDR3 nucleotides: TGCGCCAGCAGTCAATCAGCGCAGGGTGACTATGGCTACACCTTC.

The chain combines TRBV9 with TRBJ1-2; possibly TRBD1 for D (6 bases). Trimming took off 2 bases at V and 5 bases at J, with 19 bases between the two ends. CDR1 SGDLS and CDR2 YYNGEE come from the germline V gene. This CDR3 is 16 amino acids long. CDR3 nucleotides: TGTGCCAGCAGCGTCGGGACATCCACCACAGCTTATGGCTACACCTTC. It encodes CASSVGTSTTAYGYTF.

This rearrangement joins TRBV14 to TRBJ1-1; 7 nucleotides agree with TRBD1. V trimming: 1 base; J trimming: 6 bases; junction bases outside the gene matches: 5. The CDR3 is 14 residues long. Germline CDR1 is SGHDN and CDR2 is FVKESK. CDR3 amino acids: CASSQGHTGAEAFF. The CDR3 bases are TGTGCCAGCAGCCAAGGTCATACAGGGGCTGAAGCTTTCTTT. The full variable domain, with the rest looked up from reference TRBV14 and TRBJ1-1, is EAGVTQFPSHSVIEKGQTVTLRCDPISGHDNLYWYRRVMGKEIKFLLHFVKESKQDESGMPNNRFLAERTGGTYSTLKVQPAELEDSGVYFCASSQGHTGAEAFFGQGTRLTVV.